What follows is one TCR beta chain and its context. In this sample, this clonotype turned up a few times. No antigen is known for it. Base qualities are not at hand, and no much larger clone is one base apart. CDR1 KGHDR and CDR2 SFDVKD were looked up in the germline V gene. The CDR3 starts with the cysteine, ends with the phenylalanine, and has 16 residues. Just the 48-base CDR3 DNA is kept, in frame starting at base 1. V was cut back by 7 bases and J by 0 bases, leaving a gap of 17 bases between them. Per the publication, the treatment or condition label means: live attenuated yellow fever vaccine strain. PBMCs were isolated from peripheral blood using a standard Ficoll-Paque protocol. Dynabeads CD4 and CD8 positive selection kits were used to isolate the CD4 and CD8 T-cell fractions. TriZol was used to extract RNA from bulk PBMCs, CD4 and CD8 fractions, and dextramer-positive and dextramer-negative fractions.

This sample is drawn from a study of T cells after yellow fever vaccination (dated by TCRdb to the late 2010s). Describing the broader study: The SMART-Seq v4 Ultra Low Input RNA kit was used to prepare libraries from fractions with low cell numbers. Blood samples were taken at several timepoints before and after primary and secondary immunization, and bulk PBMC replicates and cell subsets were isolated. Two healthy male donors, one aged 18 to 30 and one aged 30 to 40 years, were included in the cohort. To follow T-cell clones before and after both primary and booster YFV17D yellow fever vaccination, bulk TCR alpha and beta repertoires underwent longitudinal sequencing.

Overall study results and their limits: Because abundant contaminating clonotypes from the bulk population could be contained in FACS-sorted repertoires, computational filtering was required. The secondary T-cell response was weaker than the primary response but faster, peaking on day 5 instead of day 15. A small fraction of clonotypes showed up in both the CD4 and CD8 compartments, probably as a result of convergent recombination. After the booster, most of the clones that had expanded following primary vaccination were detected again (96% of CD4 and around 88% of CD8), which suggests that memory was broadly maintained. Only two donors were included in the study, so the extent to which the findings can be generalized is limited.

TCR cDNA was made using 5'RACE template switching, a step that added a universal primer site and unique molecular identifiers. Priming of cDNA synthesis was performed from both the TCR alpha and TCR beta constant segments. Two PCR steps were used to amplify libraries, with sample barcodes and sequencing adapters being added in the second step. Sequencing of libraries was done on Illumina HiSeq 2500 (2x100 bp) or NovaSeq (2x150 bp). Under the source paper's analysis protocol: MIGEC was used to demultiplex reads and collapse the reads into UMI consensus sequences, and MiXCR was used for V(D)J alignment. Vaccine-responding clonotypes were identified with edgeR using replicate PBMC samples, with FDR below 0.01 and a log2 fold change above 5 up to day 15 being required. Each bulk clonotype received a CD4 or CD8 identity based on whether the sequenced CD4 or CD8 repertoire contained that clonotype at higher abundance. In TCRdb, the public reads were trimmed at Q25 with fastp and aligned with MiXCR, with productive beta chains retained. Rows are unified per CDR3 protein, each entry keeping the most common DNA and genes. The authors' filters were not applied to this entry. The sample profile shows more than 95,000 distinct CDR3 sequences; around 7.4% of them were found once. Clones ranked in the top ten supply 2% to 3% of the sample.

This sample comprised CD4+ T cells sorted from PBMCs, obtained 10 to 11 days after the first yellow fever vaccination. This clonotype was sampled from a man aged 18 to 30 who received the YFV17D yellow fever vaccine. The rearranged segments are TRBV24-1 and TRBJ2-5, and TRBD1 may be the D gene, going by 7 matching bases. The DNA sequence is TGTGCCACCAGCCTAAGGGGGCCGGGGGACCAAGAGACCCAGTACTTC. It translates to CATSLRGPGDQETQYF.